Presented here are 22 T cell receptor beta chains from one specimen sequenced in a study of T cells in Graves' hyperthyroidism and ophthalmopathy. RNA transcripts yielded amplified TCR beta CDR3 regions. Primed by the HTBI set, a first-round RT-PCR was run on the TCR CDR3. TCRdb passed the multiplex PCR reads through MiXCR, listing each CDR3 protein once. Of hundreds of thousands of distinct CDR3 sequences in the sample, around a sixth are singletons; the top ten hold roughly 13%. The sequencing sample was made of blood. Source of these receptors: a woman younger than 30 with Graves' hyperthyroidism.

The sample holds a few counts of this clonotype. The V gene is TRBV7-9, the J gene TRBJ1-2; 9 bases line up with TRBD1. The CDR3 runs 16 residues. Germline V lookup: CDR1 SEHNR, CDR2 FQNEAQ (reference sequence). V dropped 0 bases and J dropped 4; count of bases not matched to a gene: 6. The CDR3 DNA sequence: TGTGCCAGCAGCTTAGCTGGGACAGGGACATCCTATGGCTACACCTTC. Amino acids: CASSLAGTGTSYGYTF. Based on the CDR3 plus reference TRBV7-9 and TRBJ1-2, the full variable domain is DTGVSQNPRHKITKRGQNVTFRCDPISEHNRLYWYRQTLGQGPEFLTYFQNEAQLEKSRLLSDRFSAERPKGSFSTLEIQRTEQGDSAMYLCASSLAGTGTSYGYTFGSGTRLTVV.

This clonotype was recorded many times. J is TRBJ2-5 and V is TRBV9; the D is unclear. Trimming cost V 3 bases and J 3 bases, with 12 bases left between them. The length of the CDR3 is 14 residues. The germline V gene has CDR1 SGDLS and CDR2 YYNGEE. DNA of the CDR3: TGTGCCAGCAGCGCCAAACATGGGAAAGAGACCCAGTACTTC. It encodes CASSAKHGKETQYF. The variable domain in full, with the rest retrieved from reference TRBV9 and TRBJ2-5, is DSGVTQTPKHLITATGQRVTLRCSPRSGDLSVYWYQQSLDQGLQFLIQYYNGEERAKGNILERFSAQQFPDLHSELNLSSLELGDSALYFCASSAKHGKETQYFGPGTRLLVL.

This clonotype was observed many times. In DNA form, the CDR3 reads TGCAGTGCTTTCCCAGGGGGGGCCAATGAGCAGTTCTTC. Protein: CSAFPGGANEQFF. This sequence joins TRBV20-1 and TRBJ2-1; either TRBD1 or TRBD2 may supply D (7 bases each). Germline V gene data show CDR1 as DFQATT and CDR2 as SNEGSKA (reference sequence). V lost 5 bases to trimming and J lost 6 bases, with 14 bases between them. This CDR3 is 13 amino acids long.

In the case of this clonotype: This may arise from a read error, as a much more abundant clone is one base away. This sequence joins TRBV18 and TRBJ2-5; D not resolved. The CDR3 covers 11 residues. The germline V gene has CDR1 KGHSH and CDR2 LQKENI. The CDR3 sequence is CAGSPEETQYF. CDR3 in DNA: TGTGCCGGCTCACCGGAAGAGACCCAGTACTTC.

The chain recombines TRBV5-1 with TRBJ1-2; no clear D. V was clipped by 1 base and J by 0 bases, with 7 bases between them. Per the germline V gene, CDR1 is SGHRS and CDR2 is YFSETQ. The CDR3 is 14 residues long. The CDR3 sequence: CASSLTDANYGYTF. The CDR3 DNA reads TGCGCCAGCAGCTTGACAGACGCTAACTATGGCTACACCTTC.

This clonotype was recorded many times. The V call is TRBV3-1, the J call TRBJ1-1; a weak D match, TRBD1 (5 bases). Germline assignment: CDR1 LGHDT and CDR2 YNNKEL (reference sequence). The CDR3 extends over 15 amino acids. Trimming cost V 1 base and J 4 bases, with 13 bases left between them. DNA for the CDR3: TGTGCCAGCAGCCAAGGCTCTGCAGGGACCACTGAAGCTTTCTTT. Translating gives CASSQGSAGTTEAFF. Variable domain in full (rest from reference TRBV3-1 and TRBJ1-1): DTAVSQTPKYLVTQMGNDKSIKCEQNLGHDTMYWYKQDSKKFLKIMFSYNNKELIINETVPNRFSPKSPDKAHLNLHINSLELGDSAVYFCASSQGSAGTTEAFFGQGTRLTVV.

This chain joins TRBV7-2 and TRBJ2-7; 7 bases map to TRBD2. Looked up from germline, CDR1 is SGHTA and CDR2 is FQGNSA. V lost 5 bases and J lost 3; bases outside the gene matches: 7. This CDR3 has 14 residues. CDR3 in DNA: TGTGCCAGCAGCCCCGCTGCGGGAGACTACGAGCAGTACTTC. Translated: CASSPAAGDYEQYF.

The chain is built from TRBV6-1 and TRBJ2-7; weak D call: TRBD1 (5 bases). V was trimmed by 6 bases and J by 3 bases, leaving 12 bases between them. The germline V gene has CDR1 MNHNS and CDR2 SASEGT. The CDR3 sequence is 13 residues long. DNA of the CDR3: TGTGCCAGCAGAACCGAGACAGTCTACGAGCAGTACTTC. This codes for CASRTETVYEQYF.

There are many counts of this clonotype. The gene calls are TRBV20-1 and TRBJ1-2; perhaps TRBD1 as D (5 bases). The germline V and J ends were trimmed by 6 bases and 6 bases, with 8 bases remaining between them. The CDR3 covers 10 residues. CDR1 and CDR2 from the germline V gene are DFQATT and SNEGSKA (reference sequence). CDR3 nucleotide sequence: TGCAGTGCAGAACAGGATGGCTACACCTTC. Translating it yields CSAEQDGYTF.

The table lists this clonotype with many counts. This chain links TRBV19 with TRBJ2-3, with 11 bases lining up with TRBD1. Germline CDR1 reads LNHDA; CDR2 reads SQIVND (reference sequence). Trimming removed 7 bases from V and 5 bases from J; junction bases left unmatched: 8. CDR3 length: 15 residues. CDR3 sequence: CASNLQDRGRDTQYF. In DNA, the CDR3 is TGTGCCAGTAACCTCCAGGACAGGGGGCGAGATACGCAGTATTTT.

Comments on this clonotype: The junction shows a germline mismatch at one end, possibly a read error. The CDR3 spells CASSIRTGSSYEQYF. The CDR3 DNA reads as TGTGCCAGCAGTATAAGAACAGGCAGCTCCTACGAGCAGTACTTC. The chain carries TRBV19 and TRBJ2-7, with D possibly TRBD1 on 5 matching bases. This CDR3 spans 15 amino acids. Looked up from germline, CDR1 is LNHDA and CDR2 is SQIVND (reference sequence).

This clonotype came up many times. This chain uses TRBV28 with TRBJ1-2; possible D gene TRBD1, 6 bases. The CDR3 is made up of 14 amino acids. V was trimmed by 6 bases and J by 6 bases, leaving 17 bases between them. Germline CDR1 reads MDHEN; CDR2 reads SYDVKM. As DNA, the CDR3 is TGTGCCAGCAGGGGCCTAGGGGGAGCGGATGGCTACACCTTC. It yields the protein CASRGLGGADGYTF.

This clonotype has only one observation. Since the CDR3 does not end with the conserved phenylalanine or tryptophan, this likely comes from a read error. The gene calls are TRBV20-1 and TRBJ2-7; 10 bases align to TRBD1. Germline-derived CDR1 and CDR2 are DFQATT and SNEGSKA (reference sequence). V lost 1 base, J lost 3 bases, and 12 bases stayed unmatched. This CDR3 is built from 17 residues. CDR3 amino acids: CSARALPRGQGIYEQYS. CDR3 DNA sequence: TGCAGTGCTAGAGCACTACCCCGGGGACAGGGGATCTACGAGCAGTACTCC.

This sequence joins TRBV20-1 and TRBJ1-4; 7 nucleotides agree with TRBD1. Germline trimming cut 0 bases from V and 8 bases from J; bases unmatched to any gene: 6. The CDR3 length is 14 residues. Germline V gene data show CDR1 as DFQATT and CDR2 as SNEGSKA (reference sequence). The CDR3 is CSARDRQGSEKLFF. Here the CDR3 DNA reads TGCAGTGCTAGAGATAGACAGGGTAGCGAAAAACTGTTTTTT.

This clonotype was observed a few times. The gene calls are TRBV11-2 and TRBJ2-6, with a weak D call TRBD2 (6 bases). The ends were cut back, 2 bases at V and 0 bases at J, with 17 bases in the middle. Looked up from germline, CDR1 is SGHAT and CDR2 is FQNNGV. The CDR3 sequence is 19 residues long. The CDR3 sequence: CASSLNRLGLHSGANVLTF. DNA for the CDR3: TGTGCCAGCAGCTTAAACCGACTAGGCCTCCACTCTGGGGCCAACGTCCTGACTTTC.

This clonotype was detected ten times or more. The gene calls are TRBV7-8 and TRBJ2-1; D call uncertain. The CDR3 covers 13 residues. Germline V gene data show CDR1 as SGHVS and CDR2 as FQNEAQ. Trimming stripped 3 bases from V and 8 bases from J, with 11 bases between. CDR3 loop: CASSFVGAYEQFF. In DNA form, the CDR3 reads TGTGCCAGCAGCTTCGTTGGCGCGTATGAGCAGTTCTTC.

Concerning this clonotype itself: The junction does not match germline at one end; this may be a read error. The V and J genes are TRBV2 and TRBJ2-2; 8 nucleotides agree with TRBD2. The V gene's germline CDR1 is SNHLY and CDR2 FYNNEI. This CDR3 contains 17 residues. CDR3 amino acids: CASSGRIAAGGVGELFF. For the CDR3, the DNA is TGTGCCAGCAGTGGGAGAATTGCTGCGGGAGGAGTCGGGGAGTTGTTTTTT. Using reference TRBV2 and TRBJ2-2 for the parts outside the CDR3, the full variable domain is EPEVTQTPSHQVTQMGQEVILRCVPISNHLYFYWYRQILGQKVEFLVSFYNNEISEKSEIFDDQFSVERPDGSNFTLKIRSTKLEDSAMYFCASSGRIAAGGVGELFFGEGSRLTVL.

This clonotype was detected many times. The rearrangement uses TRBV7-2 and TRBJ2-5; 14 bases line up with TRBD2. With 5 bases clipped from V and 4 bases from J, the junction kept 6 bases outside the gene matches. The CDR3 is 16 amino acids. CDR1 SGHTA and CDR2 FQGNSA come from the germline V gene. The CDR3 sequence: CASSRGLAGGGETQYF. The CDR3 DNA is TGTGCCAGCAGCAGAGGACTAGCGGGGGGTGGAGAGACCCAGTACTTC.

This clonotype was counted ten times or more. The chain couples TRBV15 to TRBJ1-2; D is possibly TRBD1 (6 bases). Trimming pared 5 bases from V and 5 bases from J, leaving 15 bases between. The germline CDR1 and CDR2 sequences are LNHNV and YYDKDF (reference sequence). The CDR3 is made up of 14 amino acids. For the CDR3, the DNA is TGTGCCACCAGCCCCCAGGGGTCGGGGTATGGCTACACCTTC. Encoded protein: CATSPQGSGYGYTF.

This clonotype has a count of ten or more. The chain employs TRBV5-1 and TRBJ1-1; D is undetermined. The CDR3 has 14 residues. V shed 4 bases and J shed 4 bases, with 14 bases lying between them. Per the germline V gene, CDR1 is SGHRS and CDR2 is YFSETQ. CDR3 sequence: CASSPDYASTEAFF. In DNA, the CDR3 is TGCGCCAGCAGCCCGGACTACGCGAGCACTGAAGCTTTCTTT.

A word on this clonotype: At one end the junction does not follow the germline gene, possibly because of a read error. The J gene is TRBJ1-1, the V gene TRBV28, with 7 bases aligning to TRBD1. Per germline, CDR1 MDHEN and CDR2 SYDVKM. The CDR3 is 14 amino acids. The chain's CDR3 is CTSSPQGRWTEAFF. CDR3 DNA sequence: TGTACCAGCAGTCCACAGGGGAGGTGGACTGAAGCTTTCTTT.

The chain carries TRBV29-1 and TRBJ1-1, with D possibly being TRBD1 (5 bases). The CDR3 spans 13 residues. Trimming removed 7 bases from V and 0 bases from J, with 12 bases in between. In germline, CDR1 is SQVTM, CDR2 ANQGSEA. The CDR3 DNA follows: TGCAGCGCCACTTGGGGGGTGAACACTGAAGCTTTCTTT. Translated: CSATWGVNTEAFF.